Below are 19 T cell receptor beta chains sequenced from a single sample in a study of post-analysis software for immune sequencing data. The study's findings and limits: Five TRBV segments, including TRBV5-6, TRBV5-1 and TRBV20-1, were more frequent in patients than controls.

TCR beta cDNA libraries had unique molecular identifiers. MiXCR was run by TCRdb on the PCR reads, yielding one entry per CDR3 protein. Of hundreds of thousands of distinct CDR3 sequences listed, about 27% are singletons. For these receptors, no antigen is known. The material sequenced was blood. The receptors stem from a girl aged 10 to 17 with multiple sclerosis.

Turning to this clonotype: At one end the junction does not follow the germline gene, possibly because of a read error. V gene TRBV15 combines with J gene TRBJ2-1; D is perhaps TRBD1 (6 bases). The CDR3 extends over 19 amino acids. Germline assignment: CDR1 LNHNV and CDR2 YYDKDF (reference sequence). CDR3 sequence (DNA): TGTGCCGCCAGCAGAGATTCTTTTTCTCTTGGGGGCGGGTGGGATGAGCAGTTCTTC. Translating gives CAASRDSFSLGGGWDEQFF. The variable domain in full, with the rest retrieved from reference TRBV15 and TRBJ2-1, is DAMVIQNPRYQVTQFGKPVTLSCSQTLNHNVMYWYQQKSSQAPKLLFHYYDKDFNNEADTPDNFQSRRPNTSFCFLDIRSPGLGDTAMYLCAASRDSFSLGGGWDEQFFGPGTRLTVL.

Comments on this clonotype: The junction departs from germline at one end; a sequencing error may be responsible. The chain links TRBV20-1 to TRBJ2-3; 8 nucleotides match TRBD1. The length of the CDR3 is 13 residues. Germline CDR1 and CDR2: DFQATT and SNEGSKA (reference sequence). CDR3 sequence: CSVGQGATDMQYF. The CDR3 bases are TGCAGTGTCGGACAGGGAGCCACAGATATGCAGTATTTT.

This clonotype has a count of ten or more. The rearrangement links TRBV4-1 to TRBJ2-1, with D uncertain. The germline gives CDR1 MGHRA, CDR2 YSYEKL. This CDR3 contains 18 residues. V lost 3 bases and J 2 bases, leaving 20 bases between the germline ends. CDR3: CASSHSGGVLQPYNEQFF. DNA of the CDR3: TGCGCCAGCAGCCACTCCGGCGGCGTTTTACAGCCCTACAATGAGCAGTTCTTC.

The chain links TRBV12-3 or TRBV12-4 to TRBJ1-2; D gene ambiguous. CDR3 length equals 14 residues. Between the trimmed V and J ends, which lost 6 bases and 3 bases, there was a span of 14 bases. CDR3 coding DNA: TGTGCCAGCAGCCCAGACATGGCGGACTATGGCTACACCTTC. Translated: CASSPDMADYGYTF.

The rearrangement uses TRBV2 and TRBJ2-4, with 7 bases matching TRBD1. CDR1 and CDR2 from the germline V gene are SNHLY and FYNNEI. J lost 13 bases, V lost 9 bases, and 12 bases had no gene match. The CDR3 loop spans 12 amino acids. The DNA for the CDR3 is TGTGCCAGTTACAGGGGCCCCTTTGAGCAGTACTTC. It codes for CASYRGPFEQYF.

A few counts support this clonotype. V usage is TRBV13 and J usage is TRBJ1-1, with TRBD1 as a possible D gene (6 bases). The germline CDR1 and CDR2 sequences are PRHDT and FYEKMQ (reference sequence). CDR3 length: 13 residues. V was trimmed by 7 bases and J by 8 bases, leaving 17 bases between them. The CDR3 region has the DNA TGTGCCAGCATTCGGGGGGGCGTTAGGGAAGCTTTCTTT. Translated: CASIRGGVREAFF.

The chain is built from TRBV14 and TRBJ2-1; D is perhaps TRBD1 (6 bases). This CDR3 is 15 amino acids long. V was shortened by 5 bases and J by 1 base, with 12 bases between the two germline ends. CDR1 and CDR2 from the germline V gene are SGHDN and FVKESK. The CDR3 spells CASSSYRESYNEQFF. The CDR3 bases are TGTGCCAGCAGCTCCTACAGGGAGTCCTACAATGAGCAGTTCTTC.

This clonotype was seen more than once but under ten times. V usage is TRBV7-9 and J usage is TRBJ1-5, with D possibly being TRBD1 (6 bases). Germline V gene data show CDR1 as SEHNR and CDR2 as FQNEAQ (reference sequence). This CDR3 comprises 17 residues. V lost 4 bases and J 0 bases, leaving 16 bases between the germline ends. CDR3 in amino acids: CASSYSLGGASNQPQHF. The CDR3 DNA reads TGTGCCAGCAGCTATAGTCTCGGGGGGGCTAGCAATCAGCCCCAGCATTTT.

This chain links TRBV7-2 with TRBJ1-1, with 9 bases identical to TRBD1. Trimming cost V 6 bases and J 4 bases; bases outside gene matches: 9. This CDR3 region has 15 residues. The germline gives CDR1 SGHTA, CDR2 FQGNSA. The CDR3 DNA reads as TGTGCCAGCAGATTTCCGGGACAGGGTGGCACTGAAGCTTTCTTT. Translated, it gives CASRFPGQGGTEAFF.

This clonotype was detected only a few times. The rearrangement links TRBV6-2 or TRBV6-3 to TRBJ2-3; no clear D. Germline CDR1 and CDR2: MNHEY and SVGEGT. Trimming removed 4 bases from V and 6 bases from J, with 14 bases in between. This CDR3 spans 14 amino acids. The CDR3 bases are TGTGCCAGCAGTTGGACCCGAAACGCGGATACGCAGTATTTT. It yields the protein CASSWTRNADTQYF.

The sample holds many counts of this clonotype. This chain links TRBV6-5 with TRBJ2-5, with a tentative D call TRBD2 (6 bases). V lost 0 bases, J lost 4 bases, and 9 bases lay in between. The CDR3 spans 14 residues. CDR1 and CDR2 (germline): MNHEY, SVGAGI. This chain's CDR3 is CASSYSGGSETQYF. CDR3 DNA sequence: TGTGCCAGCAGTTACTCAGGAGGGTCAGAGACCCAGTACTTC.

The V and J genes are TRBV28 and TRBJ1-2; TRBD1 might be the D (6 bases). This CDR3 is built from 14 residues. V was shortened by 5 bases and J by 6 bases, with 16 bases between the two germline ends. The germline V gene encodes CDR1 MDHEN and CDR2 SYDVKM. In DNA form, the CDR3 reads TGTGCCAGCAGTCGGACAGAGATTGATAATGGCTACACCTTC. Its protein is CASSRTEIDNGYTF.

V gene TRBV27 combines with J gene TRBJ2-1, with a tentative D call TRBD2 (6 bases). Germline CDR1 reads MNHEY; CDR2 reads SMNVEV (reference sequence). Trimming cost V 6 bases and J 8 bases, with 14 bases left between them. The CDR3 is made up of 13 amino acids. The CDR3 here is CASRWGERDEQFF. The CDR3 nucleotides are TGTGCCAGCAGGTGGGGCGAGCGGGATGAGCAGTTCTTC.

The chain has TRBV7-2 and TRBJ2-1; D remains unclear. In germline, CDR1 is SGHTA, CDR2 FQGNSA. V was pared by 1 base and J by 8 bases, with 6 bases between. This CDR3 is 12 amino acids long. DNA of the CDR3: TGTGCCAGCAGCTTAGAGCTCCATGAGCAGTTCTTC. This sequence encodes CASSLELHEQFF.

This chain joins TRBV2 and TRBJ2-1, with D possibly being TRBD1 or TRBD2 (5 bases each). This CDR3 is 16 amino acids long. Germline V gene lookup returns CDR1 SNHLY and CDR2 FYNNEI. V was clipped by 4 bases and J by 4 bases, with 17 bases between them. The CDR3 spells CASSGSPEGPYNEQFF. CDR3 DNA sequence: TGTGCCAGCAGTGGGAGTCCTGAGGGACCATACAATGAGCAGTTCTTC.

V is TRBV20-1 and J is TRBJ2-3, with D perhaps matching TRBD1 (5 bases). In germline, CDR1 is DFQATT, CDR2 SNEGSKA (reference sequence). Trimming removed 4 bases from V and 1 base from J, with 18 bases in between. CDR3 length: 16 residues. CDR3 region: CSATTAARTGTDTQYF. In DNA, the CDR3 is TGCAGTGCTACGACAGCAGCGAGAACTGGCACAGATACGCAGTATTTT.

This clonotype was detected a few times. The genes are TRBV5-1 and TRBJ2-4; the D is unclear. V gave up 0 bases and J gave up 5 bases, with 6 bases separating them. The CDR3 sequence is 13 residues long. The germline gives CDR1 SGHRS, CDR2 YFSETQ. The DNA of the CDR3 is TGCGCCAGCAGCTTGGACACCCAAAACATTCAGTACTTC. This encodes CASSLDTQNIQYF.

This clonotype occurred a few times. The genes are TRBV2 and TRBJ1-6, with D unresolved. V lost 7 bases to trimming and J lost 7 bases, with 11 bases between them. The CDR3 consists of 13 residues. Germline-derived CDR1 and CDR2 are SNHLY and FYNNEI. In DNA, the CDR3 is TGTGCCAGCATCACCGAGAGGAATTCACCCCTCCACTTT. This gives the protein CASITERNSPLHF.

This clonotype was detected a few times. The V call is TRBV6-1, the J call TRBJ1-6, with D possibly matching TRBD1 (5 bases). Germline values: CDR1 MNHNS, CDR2 SASEGT. V lost 3 bases to trimming and J lost 8 bases, with 11 bases between them. The CDR3 is made up of 14 amino acids. CDR3 region: CASSDSWGYSPLHF. In DNA, the CDR3 is TGTGCCAGCAGTGATTCGTGGGGGTATTCACCCCTCCACTTT.